This paragraph reports one TCR beta chain. Germline CDR1 and CDR2: WNHNN and SYGVQD (reference sequence). V was pared by 10 bases and J by 1 base, with 19 bases between. There are 15 residues in the CDR3. This entry comes from a study of blood T cell repertoires in COVID-19. Study overall: Material from acute and convalescent COVID-19 was sourced from the United States, Italy and Spain.

The protocol was immunoSEQ multiplex PCR, while the TCRdb copy is restricted to in-frame clones and leaves out a portion. The sample holds 250,000 to 300,000 clones, 80% to 90% seen once. The chain couples TRBV10-1 to TRBJ1-2; D possibly corresponds to TRBD1 (5 bases). Input material: PBMCs or T cells enriched from blood (not recorded which). This receptor was taken from a man aged 25-45 years with acute COVID-19. This CDR3 is CANPLDRASNYGYTF. CDR3 nucleotides: TGCGCCAACCCCCTCGACAGAGCCAGTAACTATGGCTACACCTTC.